Following are 17 T cell receptor beta chains from one sample sequenced in a study of shared clonotypes between healthy human individuals. Measured with immunoSEQ multiplex PCR; TCRdb has only the in-frame clones, and not every one. This sample carries 1.6 million or so clones, just under 99% of them seen once, and the ten largest clones take approximately 0.4%. Input material: naive CD4+ T cells sorted from blood. Subset: CD45RA+ positively selected. These receptors all stem from a man in his thirties or forties in good health.

The chain is built from TRBV7-8 and TRBJ2-2; 9 nucleotides agree with TRBD2. The germline CDR1 and CDR2 sequences are SGHVS and FQNEAQ. The CDR3 consists of 18 residues. Trimming at V came to 6 bases and at J to 3 bases, leaving 14 bases not matched to a gene. Written as DNA, the CDR3 is TGTGCCAGCAGACAAGGGGGCGCGGGAGGGGAACACACCGGGGAGCTGTTTTTT. Its protein is CASRQGGAGGEHTGELFF.

This rearrangement joins TRBV10-3 to TRBJ1-2; 12 nucleotides agree with TRBD1. Germline CDR1 is ENHRY and CDR2 is SYGVKD. Losses at the gene ends were 9 bases for V and 8 bases for J; bases not matched to a gene: 13. The CDR3 sequence is 15 residues long. The chain's CDR3 is CAISQPGQGARGYTF. The CDR3 DNA sequence: TGTGCCATTTCTCAACCGGGACAGGGGGCGCGAGGCTACACCTTC.

J is TRBJ2-7 and V is TRBV18; 7 bases line up with TRBD1. J was trimmed by 12 bases and V by 4 bases; bases with no gene match: 12. This CDR3 spans 13 amino acids. CDR1 and CDR2 from the germline V gene are KGHSH and LQKENI. CDR3 DNA sequence: TGTGCCAGCTCACTAAGCCTACAGGGGATCCGGTACTTC. Encoded protein: CASSLSLQGIRYF.

The genes are TRBV18 and TRBJ1-4; maybe TRBD1 (5 bases). Trimming removed 5 bases from V and 7 bases from J, with 17 bases in between. The germline CDR1 and CDR2 sequences are KGHSH and LQKENI. This CDR3 is 15 amino acids long. CDR3 coding DNA: TGTGCCAGCTCAGCCGGGGCCGCCTCAGGTGAAAAACTGTTTTTT. Translated: CASSAGAASGEKLFF.

This sequence joins TRBV29-1 and TRBJ1-1; TRBD1 matches at 10 bases. The CDR3 has 15 amino acids. With V trimmed by 7 bases and J by 0 bases, 8 bases remained unmatched. Germline V CDR1 and CDR2: SQVTM, ANQGSEA. The CDR3 is CSGAGTGDLNTEAFF. The CDR3 DNA is TGCAGCGGGGCAGGGACAGGGGATTTGAACACTGAAGCTTTCTTT.

V gene TRBV6-1 combines with J gene TRBJ2-7; 8 bases map to TRBD2. With V trimmed by 1 base and J by 3 bases, 8 bases remained unmatched. The CDR3 is 16 amino acids. Germline CDR1 and CDR2: MNHNS and SASEGT. The CDR3 region is CASSEEKLAGFYEQYF. The CDR3 DNA is TGTGCCAGCAGTGAAGAGAAGTTAGCGGGGTTCTACGAGCAGTACTTC.

The rearrangement uses TRBV15 and TRBJ2-7, with D unclear. The germline V and J ends were trimmed by 0 bases and 1 base, with 10 bases remaining between them. In germline, CDR1 is LNHNV, CDR2 YYDKDF (reference sequence). The CDR3 totals 15 residues. CDR3 sequence (DNA): TGTGCCACCAGCAGAGATCCAGCGCGGTCCTACGAGCAGTACTTC. Protein: CATSRDPARSYEQYF.

The chain has TRBV6-1 and TRBJ2-3; D is unclear. This CDR3 spans 14 amino acids. The V and J ends lost 7 bases and 6 bases respectively, with 17 bases between them. The V gene's germline CDR1 is MNHNS and CDR2 SASEGT. The CDR3 DNA reads as TGTGCCAGCAAATTTGGAGTAGTGGGGGATACGCAGTATTTT. It is translated as CASKFGVVGDTQYF.

This chain joins TRBV2 and TRBJ2-7, with 10 positions matching TRBD1. The CDR3 has 13 amino acids. With V trimmed by 10 bases and J by 4 bases, 7 bases remained unmatched. CDR1 SNHLY and CDR2 FYNNEI come from the germline V gene. The CDR3 is CATRQGAGYEQYF. The DNA for the CDR3 is TGTGCCACCCGACAGGGGGCGGGTTACGAGCAGTACTTC.

Concerning this clone itself: Within the sample, other DNA sequences also encode this same CDR3. The J gene is TRBJ2-5, the V gene TRBV29-1; TRBD1 agrees at 9 bases. The CDR3 length is 13 residues. Germline CDR1 and CDR2: SQVTM and ANQGSEA. After removal of 4 bases from V and 2 bases from J, the junction contained 2 bases not matched to a gene. The CDR3 loop reads CSVGGQGQETQYF. The CDR3 DNA reads as TGCAGCGTTGGGGGACAGGGACAAGAGACCCAGTACTTC.

The V gene is TRBV6-5, the J gene TRBJ2-7; D possibly corresponds to TRBD2 (6 bases). Trimming cost V 7 bases and J 6 bases, with 13 bases left between them. The CDR3 has 12 residues. Germline CDR1 and CDR2: MNHEY and SVGAGI. CDR3 residues: CASTSGVSEQYF. DNA of the CDR3: TGTGCCAGCACTTCGGGGGTATCCGAGCAGTACTTC.

This sequence joins TRBV19 and TRBJ2-4; 8 bases align to TRBD2. The CDR3 extends over 16 amino acids. The germline gives CDR1 LNHDA, CDR2 SQIVND (reference sequence). V was pared by 3 bases and J by 6 bases, with 10 bases of the junction left unmatched. The CDR3 nucleotides read TGTGCCAGTAGTATGAGGAGCGGGGGACATGGAAACATTCAGTACTTC. Protein: CASSMRSGGHGNIQYF.

The chain recombines TRBV18 with TRBJ2-7; possibly TRBD1 for D (5 bases). The CDR3 runs to 15 residues. Looked up from germline, CDR1 is KGHSH and CDR2 is LQKENI. Trimming cost V 3 bases and J 4 bases, with 16 bases left between them. The CDR3 is CASSPSRQGRYEQYF. In DNA, the CDR3 is TGTGCCAGCTCACCCTCCCGCCAGGGAAGATACGAGCAGTACTTC. The whole variable domain, filled in from reference TRBV18 and TRBJ2-7, reads NAGVMQNPRHLVRRRGQEARLRCSPMKGHSHVYWYRQLPEEGLKFMVYLQKENIIDESGMPKERFSAEFPKEGPSILRIQQVVRGDSAAYFCASSPSRQGRYEQYFGPGTRLTVT.

V gene TRBV11-2 combines with J gene TRBJ2-5, with TRBD2 matching 11 bases. Trimming at V came to 4 bases and at J to 5 bases, leaving 6 bases not matched to a gene. This CDR3 spans 15 amino acids. Germline V lookup: CDR1 SGHAT, CDR2 FQNNGV. The CDR3 DNA reads TGTGCCAGCAGCTCCGGGACTAGCGGAGGGGAGACCCAGTACTTC. Residues: CASSSGTSGGETQYF.

The chain employs TRBV9 and TRBJ1-5, with D tentatively TRBD1 (5 bases). V was pared by 3 bases and J by 2 bases, with 9 bases between. The length of the CDR3 is 14 residues. In germline, CDR1 is SGDLS, CDR2 YYNGEE. CDR3 DNA: TGTGCCAGCAGCGCCGGGGCAGGCAATCAGCCCCAGCATTTT. Protein: CASSAGAGNQPQHF.

The rearrangement links TRBV7-9 to TRBJ2-1, with TRBD1 matching over 12 bases. V was clipped by 6 bases and J by 9 bases; unmatched bases: 12. This CDR3 is 16 amino acids long. Germline V gene sequence: CDR1 SEHNR, CDR2 FQNEAQ (reference sequence). As DNA, the CDR3 is TGTGCCAGCAGATCACGGTTAGGGACAGGGGGCATTGAGCAGTTCTTC. This encodes CASRSRLGTGGIEQFF.

The rearrangement joins TRBV6-1 to TRBJ1-4; a possible D gene is TRBD1 (6 bases). The V gene lost 0 bases and the J gene lost 8 bases, with 10 bases spanning the gap. The CDR3 loop spans 14 amino acids. Germline V gives CDR1 MNHNS, CDR2 SASEGT. CDR3 sequence: CASSEAWGQEKLFF. The CDR3 DNA follows: TGTGCCAGCAGTGAAGCCTGGGGACAAGAAAAACTGTTTTTT.